The clone carrying this TCR beta chain has a handful of counts. What it recognizes is unknown. Then a second PCR, running roughly 7 to 12 cycles, was carried out with a sample-barcoded 5' primer and a J-beta primer mix. MiXCR was run by TCRdb on the 5' RACE reads, yielding one entry per CDR3 protein. The profile shows fewer than 2 million distinct CDR3 sequences, approximately 40% of them singletons. This sample is drawn from a study of blood T cells in healthy people across ages. Points from the study as a whole: Significant beta diversity loss was already apparent by age approximately 40, declining roughly linearly.

The length of the CDR3 is 18 residues. The germline V gene has CDR1 MNHEY and CDR2 SVGAGI. V lost 2 bases and J 4 bases, leaving 18 bases between the germline ends. The V and J genes are TRBV6-5 and TRBJ2-6, with D perhaps matching TRBD1 or TRBD2 (5 bases each). Sequencing input: blood. This TCR came from a human donor in good health. As DNA, the CDR3 is TGTGCCAGCAGTTACGCACCGGGACCCGAGACCGGGGCCAACGTCCTGACTTTC. It codes for CASSYAPGPETGANVLTF.